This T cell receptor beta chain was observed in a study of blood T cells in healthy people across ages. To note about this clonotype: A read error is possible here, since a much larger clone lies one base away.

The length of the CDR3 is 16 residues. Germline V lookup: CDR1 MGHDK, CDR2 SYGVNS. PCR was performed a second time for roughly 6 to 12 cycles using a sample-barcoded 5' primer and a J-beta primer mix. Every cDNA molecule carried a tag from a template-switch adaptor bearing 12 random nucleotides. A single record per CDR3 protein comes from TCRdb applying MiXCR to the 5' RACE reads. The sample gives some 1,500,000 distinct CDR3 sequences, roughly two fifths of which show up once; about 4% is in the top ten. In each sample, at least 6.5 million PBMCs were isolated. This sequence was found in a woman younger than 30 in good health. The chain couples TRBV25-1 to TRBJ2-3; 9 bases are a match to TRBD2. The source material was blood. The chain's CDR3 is CACSFRAGGPTDTQYF. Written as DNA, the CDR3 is TGTGCCTGCAGTTTCCGGGCGGGGGGGCCGACAGATACGCAGTATTTT. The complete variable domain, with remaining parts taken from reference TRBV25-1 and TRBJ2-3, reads EADIYQTPRYLVIGTGKKITLECSQTMGHDKMYWYQQDPGMELHLIHYSYGVNSTEKGDLSSESTVSRIRTEHFPLTLESARPSHTSQYLCACSFRAGGPTDTQYFGPGTRLTVL.